These 17 T cell receptor beta chains originate from one sample sequenced in a study of early T cells in non-severe SARS-CoV-2 infection (dated by TCRdb to the early 2020s). The method was 5' RACE. Sequenced on a NextSeq 500. Using fastp trimming at Q25 and MiXCR clonotype assembly, TCRdb reanalyzed the public sequencing data and kept in-frame beta chains. Rows with a matching CDR3 protein are joined into one entry that keeps the most common DNA and genes. The sample table holds roughly 80,000 distinct CDR3 sequences, of which around 15% were seen once. The ten top clones hold around 10% of the sample. What was sequenced was whole blood. Receptor source: an adult who was a healthcare worker with PCR-confirmed SARS-CoV-2 infection or an uninfected control (not recorded which).

The J gene is TRBJ2-1, the V gene TRBV6-5, with 10 bases fitting TRBD2. This CDR3 is built from 15 residues. V was pared by 5 bases and J by 8 bases, with 9 bases of the junction left unmatched. CDR1 and CDR2 from the germline V gene are MNHEY and SVGAGI. CDR3 region: CASSNPSGSSDEQFF. CDR3 nucleotide sequence: TGTGCCAGCAGTAATCCTAGCGGGAGTTCGGATGAGCAGTTCTTC.

This clonotype was detected only a few times. The J gene is TRBJ2-7, the V gene TRBV6-5; D not certain. The CDR3 covers 13 residues. V dropped 1 base and J dropped 2 bases, with 6 bases sitting between them. CDR1 and CDR2 (germline): MNHEY, SVGAGI. CDR3 loop: CASSYFRTYEQYF. The CDR3 DNA follows: TGTGCCAGCAGTTACTTTAGAACCTACGAGCAGTACTTC.

V usage is TRBV4-1 and J usage is TRBJ2-7; TRBD2 matches at 9 bases. In germline, CDR1 is MGHRA, CDR2 YSYEKL. The J segment lost 5 bases and the V segment lost 0 bases, leaving 8 bases of the junction unmatched. The CDR3 has 16 amino acids. The CDR3 DNA sequence: TGCGCCAGCAGCCAAGATGGGGCTAGCGGGGCCCACGAGCAGTACTTC. Translating it yields CASSQDGASGAHEQYF.

In regard to this clonotype: The junction departs from the called germline gene at one end, perhaps through a read error. This rearrangement joins TRBV7-7 to TRBJ2-1; 8 bases map to TRBD2. The V gene's germline CDR1 is SSHAT and CDR2 FNYEAQ (reference sequence). This CDR3 region has 15 residues. The CDR3 protein is CASSLSGGAGVEQFF. CDR3 nucleotides: TGTGCTAGCAGCCTTTCGGGGGGGGCTGGAGTTGAGCAGTTCTTC.

The chain joins TRBV11-2 to TRBJ2-7, with a weak D call TRBD1 (6 bases). This CDR3 has 14 amino acids. Germline V gene lookup returns CDR1 SGHAT and CDR2 FQNNGV. V was clipped by 8 bases and J by 1 base, with 15 bases between them. The CDR3, as DNA: TGTGCCAGCCGTACAGGGCATGAGTCCTACGAGCAGTACTTC. Its translation is CASRTGHESYEQYF.

CDR3 nucleotides: TGTGCCAGCAGCTTAGCAATGGGCACAGATACGCAGTATTTT. It codes for CASSLAMGTDTQYF. The chain links TRBV7-9 to TRBJ2-3; D is unclear. Trimming pared 0 bases from V and 1 base from J, leaving 5 bases between. CDR1 is SEHNR, CDR2 FQNEAQ, per germline (reference sequence). This CDR3 has 14 amino acids.

The sample holds many counts of this clonotype. This sequence joins TRBV6-1 and TRBJ1-5; no firm D call. The CDR3 sequence is 14 residues long. Germline CDR1 and CDR2: MNHNS and SASEGT. V was shortened by 3 bases and J by 3 bases, with 9 bases between the two germline ends. The CDR3 coding sequence is TGTGCCAGCAGTGATCGGTCCTCCAATCAGCCCCAGCATTTT. This sequence encodes CASSDRSSNQPQHF.

The gene calls are TRBV4-2 and TRBJ2-4; 10 positions match TRBD1. Germline V gives CDR1 LGHNA, CDR2 YNFKEQ. V lost 3 bases and J lost 9; bases outside the gene matches: 17. The CDR3 runs to 18 residues. DNA for the CDR3: TGTGCCAGCAGCCACCCCAGAATAGGACAGGGGGGTTCGGGCATTCAGTACTTC. It is translated as CASSHPRIGQGGSGIQYF.

In DNA, the CDR3 is TGTGCCAGCAGCTTCTCATTGACTGAAGCTTTCTTT. Encoded protein: CASSFSLTEAFF. V gene TRBV5-5 combines with J gene TRBJ1-1; D not certain. Trimming removed 2 bases from V and 5 bases from J, with 7 bases in between. The CDR3 sequence is 12 residues long. Germline assignment: CDR1 SGHKS and CDR2 YYEKEE (reference sequence).

This clonotype occurred a few times. The chain employs TRBV7-9 and TRBJ1-2; D is unresolved. V was pared by 1 base and J by 2 bases, with 5 bases between. Germline V gene sequence: CDR1 SEHNR, CDR2 FQNEAQ (reference sequence). The CDR3 extends over 13 amino acids. Written as DNA, the CDR3 is TGTGCCAGCAGCTTAGGAGTCAACTATGGCTACACCTTC. It codes for CASSLGVNYGYTF. Together with reference TRBV7-9 and TRBJ1-2, the CDR3 gives the full variable domain: DTGVSQNPRHKITKRGQNVTFRCDPISEHNRLYWYRQTLGQGPEFLTYFQNEAQLEKSRLLSDRFSAERPKGSFSTLEIQRTEQGDSAMYLCASSLGVNYGYTFGSGTRLTVV.

The rearrangement links TRBV6-2 or TRBV6-3 to TRBJ2-2; D is tentatively TRBD1 or TRBD2 (5 bases each). V lost 6 bases and J lost 5, with 22 bases in between. The germline V gene has CDR1 MNHEY and CDR2 SVGEGT. The CDR3 loop spans 17 amino acids. CDR3: CASSSKKPGPQTGELFF. DNA for the CDR3: TGTGCCAGCAGCAGCAAGAAGCCGGGACCACAGACCGGGGAGCTGTTTTTT.

The genes are TRBV6-5 and TRBJ1-4, with D hard to call. V was trimmed by 6 bases and J by 0 bases, leaving 11 bases between them. The CDR3 totals 15 residues. Germline V gives CDR1 MNHEY, CDR2 SVGAGI. CDR3: CASRNNGATNEKLFF. The CDR3 DNA reads TGTGCCAGCAGAAACAACGGGGCAACTAATGAAAAACTGTTTTTT.

The chain joins TRBV25-1 to TRBJ2-1, with D possibly called TRBD1 or TRBD2 (6 bases each). The CDR3 spans 18 residues. Looked up from germline, CDR1 is MGHDK and CDR2 is SYGVNS. V was clipped by 2 bases and J by 3 bases, with 20 bases between them. The CDR3 DNA reads as TGTGCCAGCAGTGAAAGACCTTCCGCCCGGGGGCACTACAATGAGCAGTTCTTC. Protein sequence: CASSERPSARGHYNEQFF.

Remarks on this clonotype: Relative to the germline gene, one junction end is altered; a read error may explain this. V usage is TRBV28 and J usage is TRBJ1-3; TRBD1 might be the D (6 bases). Germline V CDR1 and CDR2: MDHEN, SYDVKM. CDR3 length: 14 residues. The CDR3 is CTSTTGSSGNTIYF. CDR3 in DNA: TGTACCAGCACCACAGGGAGCTCTGGAAACACCATATATTTT. The variable domain in full, completed from reference TRBV28 and TRBJ1-3, reads DVKVTQSSRYLVKRTGEKVFLECVQDMDHENMFWYRQDPGLGLRLIYFSYDVKMKEKGDIPEGYSVSREKKERFSLILESASTNQTSMYLCTSTTGSSGNTIYFGEGSWLTVV.

This clonotype was picked up a small number of times. The CDR3 region is CASSLGPDRGYTF. Written as DNA, the CDR3 is TGTGCCAGCAGCTTAGGGCCTGACAGAGGCTACACCTTC. This sequence joins TRBV7-9 and TRBJ1-2, with a possible D match to TRBD1 (5 bases). Germline assignment: CDR1 SEHNR and CDR2 FQNEAQ (reference sequence). CDR3 length: 13 residues. V lost 1 base, J lost 8 bases, and 11 bases lay in between.

This clonotype has a count of ten or more. The rearrangement links TRBV12-3 or TRBV12-4 to TRBJ1-5; tentatively, D is TRBD1 (6 bases). V lost 7 bases to trimming and J lost 1 base, with 11 bases between them. This CDR3 has 14 amino acids. The CDR3 coding sequence is TGTGCCAGCACTCAACAGGGAAGCAATCAGCCCCAGCATTTT. Translated, it gives CASTQQGSNQPQHF.

J is TRBJ2-5 and V is TRBV12-3 or TRBV12-4; 7 nucleotides match TRBD1. V lost 6 bases, J lost 5 bases, and 12 bases stayed unmatched. The CDR3 loop spans 15 amino acids. DNA of the CDR3: TGTGCCAGCAGCTCGAGACAGGGCAGTGCCGAGACCCAGTACTTC. This sequence encodes CASSSRQGSAETQYF.